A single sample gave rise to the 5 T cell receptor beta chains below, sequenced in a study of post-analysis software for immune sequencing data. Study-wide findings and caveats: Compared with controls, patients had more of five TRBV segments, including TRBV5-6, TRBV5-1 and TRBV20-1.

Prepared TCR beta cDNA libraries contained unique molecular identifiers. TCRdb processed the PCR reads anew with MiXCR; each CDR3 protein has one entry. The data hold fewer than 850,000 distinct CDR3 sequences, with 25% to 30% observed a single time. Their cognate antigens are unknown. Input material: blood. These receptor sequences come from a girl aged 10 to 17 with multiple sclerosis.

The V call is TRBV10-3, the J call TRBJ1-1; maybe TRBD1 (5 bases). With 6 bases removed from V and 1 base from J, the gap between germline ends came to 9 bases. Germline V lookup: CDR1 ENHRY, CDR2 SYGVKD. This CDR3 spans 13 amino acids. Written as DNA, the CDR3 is TGTGCCATCAGGGGGGATACGAACACTGAAGCTTTCTTT. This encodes CAIRGDTNTEAFF.

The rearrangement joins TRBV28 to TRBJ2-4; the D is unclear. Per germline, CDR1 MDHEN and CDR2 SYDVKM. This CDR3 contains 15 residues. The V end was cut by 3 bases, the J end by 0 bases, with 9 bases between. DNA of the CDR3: TGTGCCAGCAGTTTGACTGAACTAGCCAAAAACATTCAGTACTTC. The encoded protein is CASSLTELAKNIQYF.

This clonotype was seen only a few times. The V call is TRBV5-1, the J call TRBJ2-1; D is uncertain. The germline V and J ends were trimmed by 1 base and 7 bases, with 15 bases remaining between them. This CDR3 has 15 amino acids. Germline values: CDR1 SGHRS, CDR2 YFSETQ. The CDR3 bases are TGCGCCAGCAGCTTGCAACCCCTACTCGAGAATGAGCAGTTCTTC. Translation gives CASSLQPLLENEQFF.

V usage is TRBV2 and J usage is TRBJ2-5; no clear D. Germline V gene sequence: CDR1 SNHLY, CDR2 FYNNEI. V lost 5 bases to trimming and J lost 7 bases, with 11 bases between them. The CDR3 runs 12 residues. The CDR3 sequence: CASSWALGTQYF. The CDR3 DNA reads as TGTGCCAGCAGTTGGGCCTTGGGGACCCAGTACTTC.

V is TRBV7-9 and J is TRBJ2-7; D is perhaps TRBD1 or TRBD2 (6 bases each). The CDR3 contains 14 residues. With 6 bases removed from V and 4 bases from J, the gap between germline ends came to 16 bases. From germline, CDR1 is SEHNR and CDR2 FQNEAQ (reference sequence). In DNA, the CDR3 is TGTGCCAGCAGAGATAACGGAGGGGGTTACGAGCAGTACTTC. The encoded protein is CASRDNGGGYEQYF.